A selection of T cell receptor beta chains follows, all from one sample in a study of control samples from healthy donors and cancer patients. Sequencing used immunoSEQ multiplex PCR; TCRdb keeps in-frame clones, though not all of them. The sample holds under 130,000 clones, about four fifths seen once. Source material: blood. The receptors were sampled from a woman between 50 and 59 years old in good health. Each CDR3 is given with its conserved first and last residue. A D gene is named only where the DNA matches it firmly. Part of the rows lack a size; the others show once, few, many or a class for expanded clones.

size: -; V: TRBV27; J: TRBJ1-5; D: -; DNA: TGTGCCAGCAGTTCCCGACAGGCCCCGCCTAATCAGCCCCAGCATTTT; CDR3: CASSSRQAPPNQPQHF
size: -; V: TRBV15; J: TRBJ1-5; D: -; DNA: TGTGCCACCCCCAGAGAGGGGGGGGAGCCCCAGCATTTT; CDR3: CATPREGGEPQHF
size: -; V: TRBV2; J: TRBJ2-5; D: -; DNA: TGTGCCAGCGAGGGGGACTTCCAAGAGACCCAGTACTTC; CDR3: CASEGDFQETQYF
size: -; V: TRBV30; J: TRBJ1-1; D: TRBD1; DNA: TGTGCCTGGGCAGGGGGACTGAACACTGAAGCTTTCTTT; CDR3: CAWAGGLNTEAFF
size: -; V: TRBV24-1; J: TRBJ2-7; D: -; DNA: TGTGCCACCAGTGGGGGCAGTGGGGGCGAGCAGTACTTC; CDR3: CATSGGSGGEQYF
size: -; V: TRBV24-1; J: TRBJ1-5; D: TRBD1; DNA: TGTGCCACCAGTGACTCAGGACAGGGAAGGTATCAGCCCCAGCATTTT; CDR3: CATSDSGQGRYQPQHF
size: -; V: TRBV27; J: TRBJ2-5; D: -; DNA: TGTGCCAGCAGTTCGGCGGGCAGGGAAGAGACCCAGTACTTC; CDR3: CASSSAGREETQYF
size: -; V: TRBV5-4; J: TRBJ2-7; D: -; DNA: TGTGCCAGCAGCTCGGACCCGAGAAGCGATTACGAGCAGTACTTC; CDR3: CASSSDPRSDYEQYF
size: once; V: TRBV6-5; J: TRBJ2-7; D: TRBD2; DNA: TGTGCCAGCAGCCGTGGCCTAGCGGGAAGCTACGAGCAGTACTTC; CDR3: CASSRGLAGSYEQYF
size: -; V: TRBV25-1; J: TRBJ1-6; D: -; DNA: TGTGCCAGCAGTTATCGGCTTTCAACCTCACCCCTCCACTTT; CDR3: CASSYRLSTSPLHF
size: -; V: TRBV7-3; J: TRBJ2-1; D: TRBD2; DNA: TGTGCCAGCAGCTGGACTAGCGGGAGCTCCTACAATGAGCAGTTCTTC; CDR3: CASSWTSGSSYNEQFF
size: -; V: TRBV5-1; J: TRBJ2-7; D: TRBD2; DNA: TGCGCCAGCAGCTCACTAGCGGTCGACTACGAGCAGTACTTC; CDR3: CASSSLAVDYEQYF
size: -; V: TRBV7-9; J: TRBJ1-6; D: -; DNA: TGTGCCAGCAGCTTAGGGGCAGGGCGAAATTCACCCCTCCACTTT; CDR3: CASSLGAGRNSPLHF
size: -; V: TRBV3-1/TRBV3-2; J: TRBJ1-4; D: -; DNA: TGTGCCAGCAGCCAAGTCTCGGGTACGAGTGAAAAACTGTTTTTT; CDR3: CASSQVSGTSEKLFF
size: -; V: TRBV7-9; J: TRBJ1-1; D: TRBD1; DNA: TGTGCCAGCAGCTTTTTCCCCGACAGGGAAGACACTGAAGCTTTCTTT; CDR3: CASSFFPDREDTEAFF
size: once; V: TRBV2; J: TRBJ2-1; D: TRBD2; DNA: TGTGCCAGCAGTACAAGCGGGAGCGATGAGCAGTTCTTC; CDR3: CASSTSGSDEQFF
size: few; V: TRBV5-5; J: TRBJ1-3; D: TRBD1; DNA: TGTGCCAGCAGCTCTCTGCTTAGGGACAGGGTAATTGGAAACACCATATATTTT; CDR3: CASSSLLRDRVIGNTIYF
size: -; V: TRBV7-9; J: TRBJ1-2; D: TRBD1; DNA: TGTGCCAGCAGCCCCTCGACAGGGGAGTACTATGGCTACACCTTC; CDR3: CASSPSTGEYYGYTF
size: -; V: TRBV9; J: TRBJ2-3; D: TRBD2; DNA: TGTGCCAGCAGCGCCGGGACTAGCGGGATTCTTAAAGATACGCAGTATTTT; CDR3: CASSAGTSGILKDTQYF
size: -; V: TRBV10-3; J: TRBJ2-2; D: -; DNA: TGTGCCATCAAGGGACTCACGAACACCGGGGAGCTGTTTTTT; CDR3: CAIKGLTNTGELFF
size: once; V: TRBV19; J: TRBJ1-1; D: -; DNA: TGTGCCAGTAGTCCTGCGAACACTGAAGCTTTCTTT; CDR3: CASSPANTEAFF
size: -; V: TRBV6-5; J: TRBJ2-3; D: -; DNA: TGTGCCAGCATAAGGGGAAGCACAGATACGCAGTATTTT; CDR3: CASIRGSTDTQYF
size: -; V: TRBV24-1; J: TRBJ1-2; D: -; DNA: TGTGCCACCAGTGATTTGGCAGGGGTGGCTGGCTACACCTTC; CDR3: CATSDLAGVAGYTF
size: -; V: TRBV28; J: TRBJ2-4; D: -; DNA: TGTGCCAGCAGTGTAAGGTCCGCCAAAAACATTCAGTACTTC; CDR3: CASSVRSAKNIQYF
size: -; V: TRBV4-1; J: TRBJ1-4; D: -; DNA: TGCGCCAGCAGCCAAGAGTGGGATTCAGGGAGGACTAATGAAAAACTGTTTTTT; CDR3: CASSQEWDSGRTNEKLFF
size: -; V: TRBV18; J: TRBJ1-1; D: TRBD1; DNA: TGTGCCAGCTCACCACCGACAGGGTCTCTCACTGAAGCTTTCTTT; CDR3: CASSPPTGSLTEAFF
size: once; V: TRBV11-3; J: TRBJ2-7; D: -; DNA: TGTGCCAGCAGCCAGATGTCAGGGCAGAACTACGAGCAGTACTTC; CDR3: CASSQMSGQNYEQYF
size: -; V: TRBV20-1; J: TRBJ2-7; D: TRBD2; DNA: TGCAGTGCTAGTAAGCGGGAGCCAGGGGAGCAGTACTTC; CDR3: CSASKREPGEQYF
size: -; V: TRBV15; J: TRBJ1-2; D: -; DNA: TGTGCCACCAGCAGAGGACCCGTTAACTATGGCTACACCTTC; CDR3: CATSRGPVNYGYTF
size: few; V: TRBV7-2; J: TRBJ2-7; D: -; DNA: TGTGCCAGCAGCTTAGATATGGGTGGATACGAGCAGTACTTC; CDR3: CASSLDMGGYEQYF
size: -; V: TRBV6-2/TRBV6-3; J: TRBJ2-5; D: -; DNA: TGTGCCAGCAGCCCGGGGAGGCCTGGCCAAGAGACCCAGTACTTC; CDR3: CASSPGRPGQETQYF
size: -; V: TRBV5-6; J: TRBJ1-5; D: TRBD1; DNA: TGTGCCAGCAGCTACAGGGGCGGTTTCAATCAGCCCCAGCATTTT; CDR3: CASSYRGGFNQPQHF
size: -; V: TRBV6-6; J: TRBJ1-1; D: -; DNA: TGTGCCAGCAGTTCGCTCGTGTACACTGAAGCTTTCTTT; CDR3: CASSSLVYTEAFF
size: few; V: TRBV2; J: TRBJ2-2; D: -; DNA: TGTGCCAGCAGCGGGGTCACCACCGGGGAGCTGTTTTTT; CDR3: CASSGVTTGELFF
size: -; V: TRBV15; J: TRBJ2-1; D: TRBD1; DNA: TGTGCCACCAGCAGAGATGGACAGGGGGTGAATGAGCAGTTCTTC; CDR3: CATSRDGQGVNEQFF
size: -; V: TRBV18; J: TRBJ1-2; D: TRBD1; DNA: TGTGCCAGCTCCCCAGGGGGACAAACCTCCTATGGCTACACCTTC; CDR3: CASSPGGQTSYGYTF
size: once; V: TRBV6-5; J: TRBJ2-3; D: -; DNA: TGTGCCAGCGGCCCATTAGGCGGCACAGATACGCAGTATTTT; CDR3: CASGPLGGTDTQYF
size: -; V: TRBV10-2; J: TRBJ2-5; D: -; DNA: TGCGCCAGCAGTCAGGTTCCAAAAGAGACCCAGTACTTC; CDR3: CASSQVPKETQYF
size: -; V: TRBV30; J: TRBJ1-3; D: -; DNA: TGTGCCTGGAGTGTACAACGTGGAAACACCATATATTTT; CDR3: CAWSVQRGNTIYF
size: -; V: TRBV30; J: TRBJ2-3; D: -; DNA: TGTGCCTGGGATTCCACACGAGGAGATACGCAGTATTTT; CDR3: CAWDSTRGDTQYF
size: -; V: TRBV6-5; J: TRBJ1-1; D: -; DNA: TGTGCCAGCAGATTCGCTTCCGGCGCTGAAGCTTTCTTT; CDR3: CASRFASGAEAFF